Shown below are 27 T cell receptor beta chains from a single sample sequenced in a study of Ad26.COV2.S vaccination and SARS-CoV-2 variants (dated by TCRdb to the early 2020s). The sample's treatment or condition, from its label and the paper: over 15 received Ad26.COV2.S at low or high dose, single or two shots; several received placebo; per-sample allocation not given. Repertoires of vaccine and placebo recipients were sequenced from samples collected on day 63 after the first injection. To prepare the library, the immunoSEQ multiplex PCR assay was applied. TCRdb holds this immuneACCESS table with in-frame rearrangements only. Some clones are missing; in checked studies, unresolved V genes explain under half, and the rest has no known cause. In all, the sample holds hundreds of thousands of clones, and roughly 90% of those were seen once. The top ten hold 1.5% of the sample. Sample: peripheral blood, taken in a trial of Ad26.COV2.S vaccine versus placebo. The receptors originated from a person aged 18 to 59 who received the Ad26.COV2.S COVID-19 vaccine or a placebo.

This chain uses TRBV6-2 or TRBV6-3 with TRBJ1-3; maybe TRBD1 (6 bases). In germline, CDR1 is MNHEY, CDR2 SVGEGT. V lost 5 bases and J 0 bases, leaving 14 bases between the germline ends. The CDR3 extends over 16 amino acids. DNA for the CDR3: TGTGCCAGCAGTCAGACAGGCCGCGGCTCTGGAAACACCATATATTTT. Translation gives CASSQTGRGSGNTIYF.

This chain uses TRBV7-2 with TRBJ2-4; no clear D. The CDR3 consists of 16 residues. CDR1 is SGHTA, CDR2 FQGNSA, per germline. V was shortened by 1 base and J by 0 bases, with 10 bases between the two germline ends. The CDR3 spells CASSLVVAIAKNIQYF. CDR3 nucleotides: TGTGCCAGCAGCTTAGTTGTCGCGATAGCCAAAAACATTCAGTACTTC.

This clone turned up a few times. This sequence joins TRBV12-3 or TRBV12-4 and TRBJ1-2; D ambiguous. The CDR3 spans 13 residues. V was pared by 4 bases and J by 2 bases, with 8 bases between. DNA for the CDR3: TGTGCCAGCAGTTCAAACGGGAACTATGGCTACACCTTC. Its translation is CASSSNGNYGYTF.

This clone was seen a single time. This chain links TRBV6-5 with TRBJ2-5, with TRBD2 as a possible D gene (5 bases). V lost 0 bases and J 4 bases, leaving 9 bases between the germline ends. Per the germline V gene, CDR1 is MNHEY and CDR2 is SVGAGI. The CDR3 is 14 amino acids. The CDR3 coding sequence is TGTGCCAGCAGTTACTCGTTTGAGGGAGAGACCCAGTACTTC. This encodes CASSYSFEGETQYF.

The CDR3: CASSYIRGSGADTQYF. The DNA for the CDR3 is TGTGCCAGCAGTTACATCAGGGGAAGTGGTGCAGATACGCAGTATTTT. J is TRBJ2-3 and V is TRBV6-2 or TRBV6-3; D perhaps matches TRBD1 (6 bases). The CDR3 extends over 16 amino acids. V was clipped by 2 bases and J by 4 bases, with 16 bases between them. Germline loops: CDR1 MNHEY, CDR2 SVGEGT.

The rearrangement joins TRBV9 to TRBJ2-3; D uncertain. Trimming took 2 bases from V and 6 from J, leaving 10 bases between them. This CDR3 region has 13 residues. Germline CDR1 and CDR2: SGDLS and YYNGEE. The CDR3 DNA reads TGTGCCAGCAGCGTTGGTCTGTTGGATACGCAGTATTTT. Protein: CASSVGLLDTQYF.

The chain uses TRBV30 and TRBJ2-2, with D possibly being TRBD1 (6 bases). Trimming removed 3 bases from V and 5 bases from J, with 13 bases in between. Germline CDR1 GTSNPN, CDR2 SVGIG (reference sequence). CDR3 size: 14 residues. CDR3 amino acids: CAWRGTQGTGELFF. The CDR3 nucleotides read TGTGCCTGGAGAGGGACACAGGGAACCGGGGAGCTGTTTTTT.

The chain carries TRBV3-1 (or the pseudogene TRBV3-2) and TRBJ2-1; D unresolved. The germline V gene has CDR1 LGHDT and CDR2 YNNKEL (reference sequence). The CDR3 extends over 14 amino acids. Trimming left V 2 bases short and J 0 bases short, with 5 bases between. The CDR3 DNA reads TGTGCCAGCAGCCAATCGAGCTCCTACAATGAGCAGTTCTTC. Amino acids: CASSQSSSYNEQFF.

This chain joins TRBV5-6 and TRBJ1-1; tentatively, D is TRBD1 (5 bases). Between the trimmed V and J ends, which lost 4 bases and 8 bases, there was a span of 12 bases. CDR3 length equals 12 residues. Germline CDR1 SGHDT, CDR2 YYEEEE. The DNA for the CDR3 is TGTGCCAGCAGCGGTCAGGGAAGGGAAGCTTTCTTT. It translates to CASSGQGREAFF. Full variable domain (missing parts from reference TRBV5-6 and TRBJ1-1): DAGVTQSPTHLIKTRGQQVTLRCSPKSGHDTVSWYQQALGQGPQFIFQYYEEEERQRGNFPDRFSGHQFPNYSSELNVNALLLGDSALYLCASSGQGREAFFGQGTRLTVV.

The V call is TRBV7-2, the J call TRBJ1-1; 10 bases match TRBD1. Germline V gene lookup returns CDR1 SGHTA and CDR2 FQGNSA. V was clipped by 5 bases and J by 4 bases; unmatched bases: 4. The CDR3 has 14 amino acids. CDR3 sequence reads: CASSQGDRGTEAFF. In DNA form, the CDR3 reads TGTGCCAGCAGCCAGGGGGACAGGGGCACTGAAGCTTTCTTT.

Concerning this clone itself: Other DNA sequences within the sample encode an identical CDR3. The gene calls are TRBV7-9 and TRBJ1-5; D is uncertain. The CDR3 spans 12 residues. V was shortened by 1 base and J by 5 bases, with 3 bases between the two germline ends. Germline CDR1 is SEHNR and CDR2 is FQNEAQ (reference sequence). The CDR3 spells CASSLGYQPQHF. DNA for the CDR3: TGTGCCAGCAGCTTAGGTTATCAGCCCCAGCATTTT.

This CDR3 is CASRPTGAGGETQYF. CDR3 nucleotide sequence: TGTGCCAGCAGGCCGACAGGGGCTGGGGGGGAGACCCAGTACTTC. The chain uses TRBV11-2 and TRBJ2-5; 8 bases align to TRBD1. The ends lost 6 bases at V and 5 bases at J; junction bases unmatched: 11. Germline V gene lookup returns CDR1 SGHAT and CDR2 FQNNGV. This CDR3 spans 15 amino acids.

In nucleotides, the CDR3 is TGTGCCACCATGAACAGGGGGACCTTCCAAGAGACCCAGTACTTC. Translated, it gives CATMNRGTFQETQYF. This chain connects TRBV27 to TRBJ2-5; 8 bases map to TRBD1. This CDR3 spans 15 amino acids. The junction had 11 bases not matched to a gene; V was cut back by 10 bases and J by 1 base. Germline V gives CDR1 MNHEY, CDR2 SMNVEV (reference sequence).

This chain links TRBV20-1 with TRBJ2-6; TRBD1 might be the D (6 bases). The CDR3 runs 18 residues. The germline gives CDR1 DFQATT, CDR2 SNEGSKA (reference sequence). The ends were cut back, 3 bases at V and 0 bases at J, with 18 bases in the middle. CDR3 DNA: TGCAGTGCTAGTTTAACAGGGCTGGACCCCTCTGGGGCCAACGTCCTGACTTTC. As protein: CSASLTGLDPSGANVLTF.

The J gene is TRBJ1-4, the V gene TRBV4-3; the D is unclear. The CDR3 is 14 amino acids. From germline, CDR1 is LGHNA and CDR2 YSLEER. V dropped 1 base and J dropped 8 bases, with 11 bases sitting between them. The CDR3 protein is CASSQAGIGEKLFF. The CDR3, as DNA: TGCGCCAGCAGCCAAGCCGGGATCGGGGAAAAACTGTTTTTT.

The chain links TRBV5-1 to TRBJ1-1; D unresolved. The germline V and J ends were trimmed by 4 bases and 2 bases, with 12 bases remaining between them. CDR3 length equals 14 residues. The germline CDR1 and CDR2 sequences are SGHRS and YFSETQ. CDR3 in amino acids: CASSPDPSNTEAFF. CDR3 nucleotides: TGCGCCAGCAGCCCGGACCCAAGTAACACTGAAGCTTTCTTT.

The V gene is TRBV7-2, the J gene TRBJ2-7; no definite D call. The V gene lost 1 base and the J gene lost 4 bases, with 20 bases spanning the gap. The CDR3 is 17 amino acids. CDR1 SGHTA and CDR2 FQGNSA come from the germline V gene. In DNA, the CDR3 is TGTGCCAGCAGCTTAGACAATTTCCAGCCGTCCACGTACGAGCAGTACTTC. Translating it yields CASSLDNFQPSTYEQYF.

The chain uses TRBV13 and TRBJ2-5; no reliable D call. The germline V gene encodes CDR1 PRHDT and CDR2 FYEKMQ (reference sequence). The CDR3 runs 14 residues. V lost 2 bases and J 6 bases, leaving 13 bases between the germline ends. This chain's CDR3 is CASSLWVRRKTQYF. As DNA, the CDR3 is TGTGCCAGCAGCTTATGGGTTAGGAGAAAGACCCAGTACTTC.

J is TRBJ2-7 and V is TRBV12-5; TRBD2 might be the D (7 bases). The CDR3 length is 13 residues. From germline, CDR1 is LGHNT and CDR2 FRNRAP. DNA for the CDR3: TGTGTCAACAGGGAGCGGGACTCCTACGAGCAGTACTTC. Residues: CVNRERDSYEQYF.

The V and J genes are TRBV3-1 (or the pseudogene TRBV3-2) and TRBJ2-2; D is uncertain. Germline V gene data show CDR1 as LGHDT and CDR2 as YNNKEL (reference sequence). The CDR3 is 12 residues long. V was pared by 8 bases and J by 3 bases, with 7 bases between. The CDR3 spells CASGRDTGELFF. The CDR3, as DNA: TGTGCCAGCGGTCGGGACACCGGGGAGCTGTTTTTT.

The rearrangement uses TRBV13 and TRBJ1-2; maybe TRBD1 (6 bases). This CDR3 is built from 14 residues. Trimming removed 4 bases from V and 4 bases from J, with 13 bases in between. Germline values: CDR1 PRHDT, CDR2 FYEKMQ (reference sequence). Written as DNA, the CDR3 is TGTGCCAGCAGCTCCGCGGGGGGCACCTATGGCTACACCTTC. As protein: CASSSAGGTYGYTF.

This rearrangement joins TRBV28 to TRBJ1-2, with D perhaps TRBD1 (6 bases). Between the trimmed V and J ends, which lost 4 bases and 6 bases, there was a span of 9 bases. The CDR3 has 12 residues. Per the germline V gene, CDR1 is MDHEN and CDR2 is SYDVKM. The CDR3 nucleotides read TGTGCCAGCAGTTCGGGACATCATGGCTACACCTTC. As protein: CASSSGHHGYTF.

The gene calls are TRBV6-1 and TRBJ1-2; D remains unclear. The CDR3 is 12 residues long. Trimming pared 2 bases from V and 3 bases from J, leaving 4 bases between. Germline values: CDR1 MNHNS, CDR2 SASEGT. The CDR3, as DNA: TGTGCCAGCAGTGAACCCGACTATGGCTACACCTTC. Amino acids: CASSEPDYGYTF.

V and J are TRBV13 and TRBJ2-7; TRBD1 matches 7 bases. The J segment lost 1 base and the V segment lost 0 bases, leaving 3 bases of the junction unmatched. The CDR3 length is 15 residues. Germline V gene lookup returns CDR1 PRHDT and CDR2 FYEKMQ (reference sequence). The CDR3 loop is CASSLGRDSSYEQYF. DNA for the CDR3: TGTGCCAGCAGCTTAGGCCGGGACAGTTCCTACGAGCAGTACTTC.

The table lists this clone with a count of one. The chain has TRBV7-2 and TRBJ1-1; D call uncertain. V was trimmed by 5 bases and J by 3 bases, leaving 13 bases between them. In germline, CDR1 is SGHTA, CDR2 FQGNSA. The length of the CDR3 is 14 residues. For the CDR3, the DNA is TGTGCCAGCAGCCCCCAAGGATCCTACACTGAAGCTTTCTTT. This sequence encodes CASSPQGSYTEAFF.

The rearrangement links TRBV27 to TRBJ2-7; D is possibly TRBD2 (5 bases). Deletions cut 3 bases from V and 3 bases from J, with 12 bases between. From germline, CDR1 is MNHEY and CDR2 SMNVEV (reference sequence). The length of the CDR3 is 14 residues. CDR3: CASSFEGGFYEQYF. The CDR3 region has the DNA TGTGCCAGCAGTTTTGAAGGCGGGTTCTACGAGCAGTACTTC.

J is TRBJ2-1 and V is TRBV15; 13 nucleotides match TRBD2. Per the germline V gene, CDR1 is LNHNV and CDR2 is YYDKDF (reference sequence). The CDR3 has 19 residues. With 1 base clipped from V and 0 bases from J, the junction kept 6 bases outside the gene matches. Written as DNA, the CDR3 is TGTGCCACCAGCAGAGCTGCGGGACTAGCGGGATCCTCCTACAATGAGCAGTTCTTC. Residues: CATSRAAGLAGSSYNEQFF.